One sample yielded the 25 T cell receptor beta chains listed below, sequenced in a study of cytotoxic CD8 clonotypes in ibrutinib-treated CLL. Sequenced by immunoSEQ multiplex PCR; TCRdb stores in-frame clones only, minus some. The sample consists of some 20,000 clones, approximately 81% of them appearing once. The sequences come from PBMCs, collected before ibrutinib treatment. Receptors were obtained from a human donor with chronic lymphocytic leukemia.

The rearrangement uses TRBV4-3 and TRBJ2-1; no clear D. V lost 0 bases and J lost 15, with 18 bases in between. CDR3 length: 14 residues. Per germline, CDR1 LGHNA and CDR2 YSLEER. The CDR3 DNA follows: TGCGCCAGCAGCCAAGAACGGGTCATAAGTGCCCTGTTCTTC. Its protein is CASSQERVISALFF.

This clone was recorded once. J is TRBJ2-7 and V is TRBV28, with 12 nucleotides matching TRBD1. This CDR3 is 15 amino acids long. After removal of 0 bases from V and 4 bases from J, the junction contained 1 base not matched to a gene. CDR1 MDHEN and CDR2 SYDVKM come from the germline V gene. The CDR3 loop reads CASSLWGQGAYEQYF. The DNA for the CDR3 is TGTGCCAGCAGTTTATGGGGACAGGGGGCTTACGAGCAGTACTTC.

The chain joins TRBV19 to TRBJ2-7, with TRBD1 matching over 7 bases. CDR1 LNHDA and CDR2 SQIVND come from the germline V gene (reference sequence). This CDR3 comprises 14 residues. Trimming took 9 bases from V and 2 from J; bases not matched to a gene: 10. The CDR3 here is CARPNADRAYEQYF. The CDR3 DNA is TGTGCCAGACCGAATGCTGACAGGGCCTACGAGCAGTACTTC.

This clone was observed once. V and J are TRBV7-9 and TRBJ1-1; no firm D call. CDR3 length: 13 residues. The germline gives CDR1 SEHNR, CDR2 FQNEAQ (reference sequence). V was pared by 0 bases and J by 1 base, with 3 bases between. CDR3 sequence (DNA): TGTGCCAGCAGCTTAGCAGCGAACACTGAAGCTTTCTTT. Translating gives CASSLAANTEAFF. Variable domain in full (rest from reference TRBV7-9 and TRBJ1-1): DTGVSQNPRHKITKRGQNVTFRCDPISEHNRLYWYRQTLGQGPEFLTYFQNEAQLEKSRLLSDRFSAERPKGSFSTLEIQRTEQGDSAMYLCASSLAANTEAFFGQGTRLTVV.

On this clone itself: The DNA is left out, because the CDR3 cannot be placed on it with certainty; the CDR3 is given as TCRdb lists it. The chain's CDR3 is CASSLDVVGQGASTF. The chain carries TRBV5-1 and TRBJ1-2; the table's TRBD1 call for D was not verified on the DNA. Germline CDR1 is SGHRS and CDR2 is YFSETQ. The CDR3 is 15 residues long, ends included.

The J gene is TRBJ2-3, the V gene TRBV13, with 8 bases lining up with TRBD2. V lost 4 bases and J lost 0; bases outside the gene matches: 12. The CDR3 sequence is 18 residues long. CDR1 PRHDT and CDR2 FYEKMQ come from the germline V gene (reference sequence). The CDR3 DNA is TGTGCCAGCAGCTCCCGTTTCACTAGCGGAGGGAGCACAGATACGCAGTATTTT. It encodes CASSSRFTSGGSTDTQYF.

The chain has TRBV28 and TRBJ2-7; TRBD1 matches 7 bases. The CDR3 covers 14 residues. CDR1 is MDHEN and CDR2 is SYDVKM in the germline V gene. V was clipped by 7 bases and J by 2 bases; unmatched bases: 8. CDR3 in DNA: TGTGCCAGCACCCCAGGGACAGCTACCTACGAGCAGTACTTC. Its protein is CASTPGTATYEQYF.

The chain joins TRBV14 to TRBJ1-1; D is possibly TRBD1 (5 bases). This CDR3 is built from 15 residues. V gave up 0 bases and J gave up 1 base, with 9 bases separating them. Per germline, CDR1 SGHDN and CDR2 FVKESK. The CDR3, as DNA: TGTGCCAGCAGCCAAGATCTAGGGACGAACACTGAAGCTTTCTTT. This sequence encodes CASSQDLGTNTEAFF. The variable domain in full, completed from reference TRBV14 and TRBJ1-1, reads EAGVTQFPSHSVIEKGQTVTLRCDPISGHDNLYWYRRVMGKEIKFLLHFVKESKQDESGMPNNRFLAERTGGTYSTLKVQPAELEDSGVYFCASSQDLGTNTEAFFGQGTRLTVV.

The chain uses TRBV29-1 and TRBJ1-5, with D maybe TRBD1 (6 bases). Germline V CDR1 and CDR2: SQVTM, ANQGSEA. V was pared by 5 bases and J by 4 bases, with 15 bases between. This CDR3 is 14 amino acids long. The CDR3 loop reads CSVWGGTPNQPQHF. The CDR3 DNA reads TGCAGCGTTTGGGGCGGGACACCGAATCAGCCCCAGCATTTT.

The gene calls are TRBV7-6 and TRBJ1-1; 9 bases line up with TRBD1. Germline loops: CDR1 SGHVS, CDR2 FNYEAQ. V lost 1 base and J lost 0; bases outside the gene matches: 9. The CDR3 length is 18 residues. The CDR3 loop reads CASSLGGGQGLMNTEAFF. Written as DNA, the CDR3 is TGTGCCAGCAGCTTAGGAGGGGGACAGGGACTAATGAACACTGAAGCTTTCTTT.

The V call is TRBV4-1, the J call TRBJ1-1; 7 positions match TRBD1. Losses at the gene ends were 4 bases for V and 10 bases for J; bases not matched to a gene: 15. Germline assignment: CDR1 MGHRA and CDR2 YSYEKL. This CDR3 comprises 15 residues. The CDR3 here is CASSPPGQHPLVAFF. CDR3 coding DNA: TGCGCCAGCAGCCCCCCGGGACAGCACCCTTTGGTAGCTTTCTTT.

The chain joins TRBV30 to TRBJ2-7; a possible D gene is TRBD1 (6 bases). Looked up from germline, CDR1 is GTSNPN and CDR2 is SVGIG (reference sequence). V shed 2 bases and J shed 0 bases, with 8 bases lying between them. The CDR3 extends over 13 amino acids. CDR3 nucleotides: TGTGCCTGGAGTCTGGACAGCTCCTACGAGCAGTACTTC. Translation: CAWSLDSSYEQYF.

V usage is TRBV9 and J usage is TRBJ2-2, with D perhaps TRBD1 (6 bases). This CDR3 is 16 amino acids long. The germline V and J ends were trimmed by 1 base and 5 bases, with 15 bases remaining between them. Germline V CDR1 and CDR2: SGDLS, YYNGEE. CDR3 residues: CASSVYLGGDTGELFF. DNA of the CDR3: TGTGCCAGCAGCGTATACCTAGGGGGTGATACCGGGGAGCTGTTTTTT.

CDR3 bases: TGTGCCAGCACCTCGGGCCGGCGGGAGCAGTACTTC. This translates into CASTSGRREQYF. This chain joins TRBV6-5 and TRBJ2-7; no firm D call. Germline CDR1 is MNHEY and CDR2 is SVGAGI. V was trimmed by 7 bases and J by 7 bases, leaving 14 bases between them. The CDR3 has 12 amino acids.

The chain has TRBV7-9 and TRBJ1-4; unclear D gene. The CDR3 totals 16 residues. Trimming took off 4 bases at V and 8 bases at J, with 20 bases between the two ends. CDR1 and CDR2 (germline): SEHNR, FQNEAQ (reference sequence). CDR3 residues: CASSSIGGFGREKLFF. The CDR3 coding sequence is TGTGCCAGCAGCTCCATTGGCGGGTTTGGGCGAGAAAAACTGTTTTTT.

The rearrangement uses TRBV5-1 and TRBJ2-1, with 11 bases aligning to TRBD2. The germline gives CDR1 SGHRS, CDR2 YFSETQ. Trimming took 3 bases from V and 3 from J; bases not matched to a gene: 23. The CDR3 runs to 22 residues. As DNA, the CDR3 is TGCGCCAGCAGCTCACCACTTTTACTAGCGGGAGAAAACCCACGTGACTACAATGAGCAGTTCTTC. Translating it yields CASSSPLLLAGENPRDYNEQFF.

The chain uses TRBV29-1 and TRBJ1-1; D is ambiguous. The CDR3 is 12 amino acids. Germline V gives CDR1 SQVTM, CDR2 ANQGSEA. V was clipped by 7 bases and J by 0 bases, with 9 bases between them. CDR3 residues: CSGVGLNTEAFF. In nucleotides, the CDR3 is TGCAGCGGCGTCGGCTTGAACACTGAAGCTTTCTTT.

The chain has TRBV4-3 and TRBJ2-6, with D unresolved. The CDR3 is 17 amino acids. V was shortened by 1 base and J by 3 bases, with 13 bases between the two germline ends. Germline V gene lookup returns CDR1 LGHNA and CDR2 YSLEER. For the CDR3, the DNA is TGCGCCAGCAGCCAAGGGTCGGGTGGGGATGGGGCCAACGTCCTGACTTTC. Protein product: CASSQGSGGDGANVLTF.

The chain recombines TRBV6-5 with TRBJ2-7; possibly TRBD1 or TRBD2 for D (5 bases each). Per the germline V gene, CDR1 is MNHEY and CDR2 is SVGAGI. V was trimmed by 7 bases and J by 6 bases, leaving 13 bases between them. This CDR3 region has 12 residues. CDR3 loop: CASKKGPSEQYF. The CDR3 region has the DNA TGTGCCAGCAAAAAGGGACCGTCCGAGCAGTACTTC.

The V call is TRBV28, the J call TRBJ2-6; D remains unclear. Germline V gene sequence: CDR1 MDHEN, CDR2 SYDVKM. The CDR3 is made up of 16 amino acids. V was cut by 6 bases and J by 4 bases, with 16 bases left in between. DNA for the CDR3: TGTGCCAGCAGGACCTTATTAGGCGCAGGGGCCAACGTCCTGACTTTC. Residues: CASRTLLGAGANVLTF.

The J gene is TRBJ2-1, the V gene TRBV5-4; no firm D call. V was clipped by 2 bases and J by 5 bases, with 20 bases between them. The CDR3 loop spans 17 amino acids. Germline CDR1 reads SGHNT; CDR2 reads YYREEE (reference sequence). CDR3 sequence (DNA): TGTGCCAGCAGCTTAAAGGTCTCGCCCCTGGGTAACAATGAGCAGTTCTTC. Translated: CASSLKVSPLGNNEQFF.

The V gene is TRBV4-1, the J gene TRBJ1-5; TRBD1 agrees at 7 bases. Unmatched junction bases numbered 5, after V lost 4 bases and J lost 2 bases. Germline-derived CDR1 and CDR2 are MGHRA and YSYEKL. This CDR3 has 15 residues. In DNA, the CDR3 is TGCGCCAGCAGCCTAACAGGGGATGGCAATCAGCCCCAGCATTTT. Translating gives CASSLTGDGNQPQHF.

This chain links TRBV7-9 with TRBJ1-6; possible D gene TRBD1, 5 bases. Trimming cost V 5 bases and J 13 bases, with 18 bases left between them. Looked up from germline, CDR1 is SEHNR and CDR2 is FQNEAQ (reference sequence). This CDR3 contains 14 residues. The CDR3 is CASSAITGTSPLHF. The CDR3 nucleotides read TGTGCCAGCAGCGCAATCACAGGTACTTCGCCCCTCCACTTT.

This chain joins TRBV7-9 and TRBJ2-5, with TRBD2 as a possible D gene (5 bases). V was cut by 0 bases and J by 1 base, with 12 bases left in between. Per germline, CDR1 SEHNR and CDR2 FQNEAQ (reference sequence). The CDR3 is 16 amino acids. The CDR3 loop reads CASSLAAGGPQETQYF. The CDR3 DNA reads TGTGCCAGCAGCTTAGCGGCGGGCGGGCCCCAAGAGACCCAGTACTTC.

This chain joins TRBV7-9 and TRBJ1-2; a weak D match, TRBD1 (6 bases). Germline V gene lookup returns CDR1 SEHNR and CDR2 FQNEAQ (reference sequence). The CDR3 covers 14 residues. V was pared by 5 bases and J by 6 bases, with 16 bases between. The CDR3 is CASSNFGTFNGYTF. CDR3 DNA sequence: TGTGCCAGCAGCAACTTTGGGACATTCAATGGCTACACCTTC.